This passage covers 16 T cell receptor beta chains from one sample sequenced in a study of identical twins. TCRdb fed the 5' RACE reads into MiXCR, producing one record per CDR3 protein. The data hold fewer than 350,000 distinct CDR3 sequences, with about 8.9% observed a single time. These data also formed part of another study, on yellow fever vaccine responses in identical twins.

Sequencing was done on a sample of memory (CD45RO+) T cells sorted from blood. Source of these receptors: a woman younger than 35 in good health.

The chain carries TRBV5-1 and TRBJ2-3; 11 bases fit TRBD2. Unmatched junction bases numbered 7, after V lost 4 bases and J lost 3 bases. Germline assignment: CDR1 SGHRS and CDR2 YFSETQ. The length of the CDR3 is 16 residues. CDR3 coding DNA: TGCGCCAGCAGCGTGGAGTCTAGCGGGAGGACAGATACGCAGTATTTT. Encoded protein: CASSVESSGRTDTQYF.

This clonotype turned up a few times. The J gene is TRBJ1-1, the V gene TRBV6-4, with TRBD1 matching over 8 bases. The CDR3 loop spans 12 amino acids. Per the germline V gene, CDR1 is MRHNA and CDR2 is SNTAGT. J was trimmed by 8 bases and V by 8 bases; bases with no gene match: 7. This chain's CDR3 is CASVGQAGEAFF. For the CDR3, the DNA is TGTGCCAGCGTGGGACAGGCGGGCGAAGCTTTCTTT.

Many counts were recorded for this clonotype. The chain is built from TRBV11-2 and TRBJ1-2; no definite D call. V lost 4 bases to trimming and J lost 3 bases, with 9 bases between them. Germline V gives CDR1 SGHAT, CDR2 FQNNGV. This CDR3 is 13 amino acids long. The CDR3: CASSSTGYYGYTF. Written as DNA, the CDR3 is TGTGCCAGCAGCTCGACGGGTTACTATGGCTACACCTTC.

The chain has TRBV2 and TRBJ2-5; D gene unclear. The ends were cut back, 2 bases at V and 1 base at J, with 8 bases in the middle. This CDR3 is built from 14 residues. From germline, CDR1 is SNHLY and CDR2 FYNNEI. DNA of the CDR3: TGTGCCAGCAGTGAACCCCTGTCCCAAGAGACCCAGTACTTC. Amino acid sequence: CASSEPLSQETQYF.

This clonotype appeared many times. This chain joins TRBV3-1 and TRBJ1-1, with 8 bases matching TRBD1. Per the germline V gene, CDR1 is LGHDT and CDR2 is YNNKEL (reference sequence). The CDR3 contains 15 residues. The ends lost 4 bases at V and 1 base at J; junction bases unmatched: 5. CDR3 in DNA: TGTGCCAGCAGCCCCCGGACAGGGCCGAACACTGAAGCTTTCTTT. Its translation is CASSPRTGPNTEAFF.

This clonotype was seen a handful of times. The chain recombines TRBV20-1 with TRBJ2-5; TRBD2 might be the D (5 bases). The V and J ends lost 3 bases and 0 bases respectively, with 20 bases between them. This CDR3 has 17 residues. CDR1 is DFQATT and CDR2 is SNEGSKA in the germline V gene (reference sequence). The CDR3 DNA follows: TGCAGTGCTAGTAATTTGTCGGGGAACCGGTACCAAGAGACCCAGTACTTC. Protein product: CSASNLSGNRYQETQYF.

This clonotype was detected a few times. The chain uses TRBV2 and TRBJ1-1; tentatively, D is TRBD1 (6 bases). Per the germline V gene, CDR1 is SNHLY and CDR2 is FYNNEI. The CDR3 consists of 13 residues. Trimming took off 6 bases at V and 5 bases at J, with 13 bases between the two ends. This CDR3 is CASSLTGKTEAFF. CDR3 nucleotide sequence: TGTGCCAGCAGCTTGACAGGAAAAACTGAAGCTTTCTTT.

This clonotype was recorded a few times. The CDR3 DNA sequence: TGCAGTGCTAGAATTACAGGGACCTACAATGAGCAGTTCTTC. Translated, it gives CSARITGTYNEQFF. This chain links TRBV20-1 with TRBJ2-1, with TRBD1 as a possible D gene (6 bases). The CDR3 length is 14 residues. The ends were cut back, 2 bases at V and 2 bases at J, with 10 bases in the middle. Germline lookup yields CDR1 DFQATT and CDR2 SNEGSKA (reference sequence).

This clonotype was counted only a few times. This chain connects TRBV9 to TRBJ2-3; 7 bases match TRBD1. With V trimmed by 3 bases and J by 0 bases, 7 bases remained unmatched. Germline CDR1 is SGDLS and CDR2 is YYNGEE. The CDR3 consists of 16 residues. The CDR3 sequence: CASSEPLTGSTDTQYF. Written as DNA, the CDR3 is TGTGCCAGCAGCGAGCCCTTGACAGGGAGCACAGATACGCAGTATTTT.

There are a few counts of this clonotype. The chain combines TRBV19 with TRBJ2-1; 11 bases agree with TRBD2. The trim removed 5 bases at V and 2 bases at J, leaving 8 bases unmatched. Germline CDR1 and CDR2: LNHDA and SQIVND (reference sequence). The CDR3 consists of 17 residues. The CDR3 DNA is TGTGCCAGTAGTGGGCTAGCGGGGGGCTCTACCTACAATGAGCAGTTCTTC. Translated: CASSGLAGGSTYNEQFF.

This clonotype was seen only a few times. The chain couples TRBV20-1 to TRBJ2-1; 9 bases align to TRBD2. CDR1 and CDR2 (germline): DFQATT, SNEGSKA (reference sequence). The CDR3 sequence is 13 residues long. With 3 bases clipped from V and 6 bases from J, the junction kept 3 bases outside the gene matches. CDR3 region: CSASSSGINEQFF. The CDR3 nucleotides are TGCAGTGCTAGCTCTAGCGGGATCAATGAGCAGTTCTTC.

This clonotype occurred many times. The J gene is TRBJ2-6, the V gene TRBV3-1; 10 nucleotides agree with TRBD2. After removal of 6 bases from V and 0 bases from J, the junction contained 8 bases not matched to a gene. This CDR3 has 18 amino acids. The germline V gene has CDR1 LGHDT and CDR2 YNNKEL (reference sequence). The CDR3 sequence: CASSATSGIYSGANVLTF. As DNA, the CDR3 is TGTGCCAGCAGTGCTACTAGCGGGATTTACTCTGGGGCCAACGTCCTGACTTTC.

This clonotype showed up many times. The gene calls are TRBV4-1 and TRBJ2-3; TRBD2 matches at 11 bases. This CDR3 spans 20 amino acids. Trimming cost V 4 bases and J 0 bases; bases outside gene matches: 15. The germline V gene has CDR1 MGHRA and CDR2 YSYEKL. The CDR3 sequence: CASSPTRLAGGTKSTDTQYF. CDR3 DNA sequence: TGCGCCAGCAGCCCCACGCGGCTAGCGGGAGGAACCAAGAGCACAGATACGCAGTATTTT.

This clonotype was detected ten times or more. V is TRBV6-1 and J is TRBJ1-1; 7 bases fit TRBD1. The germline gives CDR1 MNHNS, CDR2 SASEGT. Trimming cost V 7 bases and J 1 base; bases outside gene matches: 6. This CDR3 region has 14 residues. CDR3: CASTTGTANTEAFF. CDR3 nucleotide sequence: TGTGCCAGCACCACCGGGACAGCGAACACTGAAGCTTTCTTT.

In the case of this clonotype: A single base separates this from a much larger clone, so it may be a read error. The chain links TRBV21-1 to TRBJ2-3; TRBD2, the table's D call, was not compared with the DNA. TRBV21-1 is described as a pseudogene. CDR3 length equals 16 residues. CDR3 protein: CASSKAGGRPIDTQYF. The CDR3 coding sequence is TGTGCCAGCAGCAAAGCAGGAGGGAGACCCATAGATACGCAGTATTTT.

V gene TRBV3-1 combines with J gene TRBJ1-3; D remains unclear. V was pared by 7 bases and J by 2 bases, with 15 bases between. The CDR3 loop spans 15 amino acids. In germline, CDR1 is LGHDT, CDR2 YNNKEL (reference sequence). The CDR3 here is CASTPSGNTGNTIYF. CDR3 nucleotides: TGTGCCAGCACCCCAAGCGGGAATACTGGAAACACCATATATTTT.